This T cell receptor (beta chain) comes out of a study of blood T cell repertoires in COVID-19. For the study at large: Spain, Italy and the United States supplied samples that represented acute and convalescent COVID-19. Sources were T cells, B-cell-depleted T cells, or PBMCs; the material itself was cDNA or gDNA.

As processed by the authors: Quantification of nucleated cells was approximated via reference gene primer amplification. Libraries were prepared by immunoSEQ multiplex PCR; TCRdb keeps only in-frame clonotypes and omits some of them. The V and J calls and the clone size are those of that table, but D and trimming were determined from the DNA. The sample lists about 240,000 clones, approximately 83% occurring once. Losses at the gene ends were 3 bases for V and 1 base for J; bases not matched to a gene: 4. CDR3 length equals 15 residues. Germline CDR1 reads SGHRS; CDR2 reads YFSETQ. Sequencing was carried out using peripheral blood. This receptor was identified in a woman in her twenties or thirties who had recovered from COVID-19. The genes are TRBV5-1 and TRBJ1-1; 9 bases are a match to TRBD1. The CDR3: CASSSGGQGNTEAFF. The CDR3 DNA reads TGCGCCAGCAGCTCAGGGGGACAGGGGAACACTGAAGCTTTCTTT.